Below, 18 T cell receptor beta chains from the same sample are listed, as sequenced in a study of cytomegalovirus exposure and HLA in healthy donors. Use of 60 Vbeta and 13 Jbeta primers characterized the PCR. Profiled with immunoSEQ multiplex PCR; TCRdb holds only in-frame clones, not every one. This table has about 150,000 clones, about three quarters appearing once. Source material: PBMCs. These receptors all come from a man between 35 and 55 years old in good health and CMV-seropositive.

The V gene is TRBV7-8, the J gene TRBJ2-1; the match to TRBD2 covers 9 bases. V shed 5 bases and J 10 bases; nucleotides not matched to a gene: 18. Germline CDR1 is SGHVS and CDR2 is FQNEAQ. CDR3 size: 17 residues. CDR3 sequence reads: CASSLRGREGLSTEQFF. The CDR3 nucleotides read TGTGCCAGCAGCCTACGGGGGCGGGAGGGCCTTTCTACGGAGCAGTTCTTC. Variable domain in full (rest from reference TRBV7-8 and TRBJ2-1): GAGVSQSPRYKVAKRGQDVALRCDPISGHVSLFWYQQALGQGPEFLTYFQNEAQLDKSGLPSDRFFAERPEGSVSTLKIQRTQQEDSAVYLCASSLRGREGLSTEQFFGPGTRLTVL.

This chain links TRBV30 with TRBJ2-7, with 9 bases fitting TRBD2. The CDR3 runs 14 residues. Germline V CDR1 and CDR2: GTSNPN, SVGIG (reference sequence). V shed 6 bases and J 0 bases; nucleotides not matched to a gene: 6. DNA for the CDR3: TGTGCCTGTTCTAGCGGGATGAGCTCCTACGAGCAGTACTTC. This codes for CACSSGMSSYEQYF.

The rearrangement links TRBV13 to TRBJ2-3, with 10 positions matching TRBD2. The CDR3 spans 15 residues. The J segment lost 4 bases and the V segment lost 3 bases, leaving 4 bases of the junction unmatched. Germline V CDR1 and CDR2: PRHDT, FYEKMQ (reference sequence). CDR3 nucleotide sequence: TGTGCCAGCAGCTTGGCTAGCGGGAGAGCAGATACGCAGTATTTT. It translates to CASSLASGRADTQYF.

The chain carries TRBV9 and TRBJ2-1; weak D call: TRBD2 (5 bases). Germline V gene data show CDR1 as SGDLS and CDR2 as YYNGEE. The CDR3 contains 14 residues. Trimming took off 0 bases at V and 7 bases at J, with 11 bases between the two ends. The CDR3 DNA sequence: TGTGCCAGCAGCGTAGTAGTTTCGGGGAATGAGCAGTTCTTC. Its protein product is CASSVVVSGNEQFF.

The gene calls are TRBV10-2 and TRBJ1-1; D is undetermined. CDR3 length: 14 residues. Germline V lookup: CDR1 WSHSY, CDR2 SAAADI. The germline V and J ends were trimmed by 5 bases and 4 bases, with 14 bases remaining between them. CDR3 amino acids: CASSSPEGGTEAFF. In DNA, the CDR3 is TGCGCCAGCAGTAGCCCAGAGGGCGGCACTGAAGCTTTCTTT.

This clone has a handful of counts. The chain links TRBV7-9 to TRBJ1-2, with D hard to call. Per germline, CDR1 SEHNR and CDR2 FQNEAQ (reference sequence). This CDR3 comprises 12 residues. With 4 bases removed from V and 4 bases from J, the gap between germline ends came to 7 bases. CDR3 bases: TGTGCCAGCAGCTCCGAGGTCTATGGCTACACCTTC. Its protein product is CASSSEVYGYTF.

The rearrangement links TRBV4-3 to TRBJ1-5, with unresolved D. The CDR3 length is 14 residues. From germline, CDR1 is LGHNA and CDR2 YSLEER. With 4 bases removed from V and 3 bases from J, the gap between germline ends came to 10 bases. The CDR3 loop reads CASSRVQYNQPQHF. The CDR3 DNA follows: TGCGCCAGCAGCCGAGTACAGTACAATCAGCCCCAGCATTTT.

The rearrangement uses TRBV19 and TRBJ2-5; TRBD2 aligns across 14 bases. Germline CDR1 and CDR2: LNHDA and SQIVND (reference sequence). This CDR3 has 16 amino acids. The V segment lost 5 bases and the J segment 1 base; nucleotides outside the gene matches: 3. The CDR3 loop reads CASSPGLAGVQETQYF. CDR3 bases: TGTGCCAGTAGTCCGGGACTAGCGGGGGTCCAAGAGACCCAGTACTTC. The entire variable domain, with the rest obtained from reference TRBV19 and TRBJ2-5, is as follows: DGGITQSPKYLFRKEGQNVTLSCEQNLNHDAMYWYRQDPGQGLRLIYYSQIVNDFQKGDIAEGYSVSREKKESFPLTVTSAQKNPTAFYLCASSPGLAGVQETQYFGPGTRLLVL.

The chain carries TRBV30 and TRBJ2-3; no clear D. Looked up from germline, CDR1 is GTSNPN and CDR2 is SVGIG (reference sequence). This CDR3 spans 11 amino acids. The V end lost 5 bases, the J end lost 6 bases, and 9 bases lay between the germline ends. DNA of the CDR3: TGTGCCTGGGGCAGTTTGGATACGCAGTATTTT. This encodes CAWGSLDTQYF.

V is TRBV6-5 and J is TRBJ1-2; 7 bases align to TRBD1. The CDR3 has 13 amino acids. CDR1 MNHEY and CDR2 SVGAGI come from the germline V gene. Losses at the gene ends were 4 bases for V and 3 bases for J; bases not matched to a gene: 2. Written as DNA, the CDR3 is TGTGCCAGCAGTTCTACAGGGGACTATGGCTACACCTTC. Protein sequence: CASSSTGDYGYTF.

This clone has only one observation. The CDR3 region is CASSLLLSTSNTGELFF. CDR3 nucleotide sequence: TGTGCCAGCAGCTTATTGCTGAGCACCTCTAACACCGGGGAGCTGTTTTTT. The V call is TRBV7-2, the J call TRBJ2-2; D uncertain. The CDR3 extends over 17 amino acids. CDR1 is SGHTA, CDR2 FQGNSA, per germline. V was cut by 2 bases and J by 2 bases, with 15 bases left in between.

A word on this clone: Other DNA sequences within the sample encode an identical CDR3. This chain connects TRBV7-2 to TRBJ1-1, with a weak D call TRBD1 (5 bases). Trimming stripped 5 bases from V and 1 base from J, with 8 bases between. CDR1 and CDR2 (germline): SGHTA, FQGNSA. The CDR3 is 13 amino acids. The CDR3 here is CASSLTGNTEAFF. CDR3 nucleotide sequence: TGTGCCAGCAGCCTAACAGGGAACACTGAAGCTTTCTTT. Supplemented by reference TRBV7-2 and TRBJ1-1, the full variable domain reads GAGVSQSPSNKVTEKGKDVELRCDPISGHTALYWYRQSLGQGLEFLIYFQGNSAPDKSGLPSDRFSAERTGGSVSTLTIQRTQQEDSAVYLCASSLTGNTEAFFGQGTRLTVV.

This clone is a singleton in its sample. The chain uses TRBV18 and TRBJ2-3; the match to TRBD1 covers 8 bases. The CDR3 spans 16 residues. Germline loops: CDR1 KGHSH, CDR2 LQKENI. Unmatched junction bases numbered 3, after V lost 0 bases and J lost 1 base. CDR3 region: CASSPPGTGRTDTQYF. In nucleotides, the CDR3 is TGTGCCAGCTCACCACCCGGGACAGGACGCACAGATACGCAGTATTTT.

The rearrangement uses TRBV7-2 and TRBJ2-7; weak D call: TRBD2 (5 bases). This CDR3 has 15 amino acids. Germline V gene sequence: CDR1 SGHTA, CDR2 FQGNSA. V lost 5 bases and J lost 4, with 18 bases in between. The CDR3 DNA reads as TGTGCCAGCAGCCTTACTGGAGAGGGAGTATACGAGCAGTACTTC. Translated: CASSLTGEGVYEQYF. The full variable domain, with the rest looked up from reference TRBV7-2 and TRBJ2-7, is GAGVSQSPSNKVTEKGKDVELRCDPISGHTALYWYRQSLGQGLEFLIYFQGNSAPDKSGLPSDRFSAERTGGSVSTLTIQRTQQEDSAVYLCASSLTGEGVYEQYFGPGTRLTVT.

The V gene is TRBV28, the J gene TRBJ2-7; possibly TRBD2 for D (6 bases). Deletions cut 3 bases from V and 4 bases from J, with 13 bases between. CDR1 and CDR2 from the germline V gene are MDHEN and SYDVKM. CDR3 size: 14 residues. CDR3 DNA: TGTGCCAGCAGTTTTAGCGGCGGGGCTTACGAGCAGTACTTC. This gives the protein CASSFSGGAYEQYF. The variable domain in full, with the rest retrieved from reference TRBV28 and TRBJ2-7, is DVKVTQSSRYLVKRTGEKVFLECVQDMDHENMFWYRQDPGLGLRLIYFSYDVKMKEKGDIPEGYSVSREKKERFSLILESASTNQTSMYLCASSFSGGAYEQYFGPGTRLTVT.

The chain carries TRBV19 and TRBJ1-1, with a weak D call TRBD1 (5 bases). CDR1 LNHDA and CDR2 SQIVND come from the germline V gene (reference sequence). The CDR3 consists of 14 residues. Trimming cost V 5 bases and J 4 bases, with 14 bases left between them. The CDR3 bases are TGTGCCAGTAGTCCCAGGGTCATGGTCACTGAAGCTTTCTTT. This encodes CASSPRVMVTEAFF.

In the case of this clone: Mismatch with germline at one junction end may stem from a read error. The rearrangement links TRBV7-9 to TRBJ1-2; D call uncertain. This CDR3 has 14 residues. The germline CDR1 and CDR2 sequences are SEHNR and FQNEAQ (reference sequence). CDR3 loop: CSSSLAPGDYGYTF. Written as DNA, the CDR3 is TGTTCCAGCAGCTTAGCGCCGGGAGACTATGGCTACACCTTC.

This clone has a handful of counts. The chain combines TRBV28 with TRBJ1-4; 7 bases are shared with TRBD1. The CDR3 totals 15 residues. V lost 3 bases to trimming and J lost 11 bases; unmatched junction nucleotides: 12. CDR1 and CDR2 (germline): MDHEN, SYDVKM. In nucleotides, the CDR3 is TGTGCCAGCAGTTTGGGTCAGGGACAGTTTGAGAAACTGTTTTTT. This translates into CASSLGQGQFEKLFF.